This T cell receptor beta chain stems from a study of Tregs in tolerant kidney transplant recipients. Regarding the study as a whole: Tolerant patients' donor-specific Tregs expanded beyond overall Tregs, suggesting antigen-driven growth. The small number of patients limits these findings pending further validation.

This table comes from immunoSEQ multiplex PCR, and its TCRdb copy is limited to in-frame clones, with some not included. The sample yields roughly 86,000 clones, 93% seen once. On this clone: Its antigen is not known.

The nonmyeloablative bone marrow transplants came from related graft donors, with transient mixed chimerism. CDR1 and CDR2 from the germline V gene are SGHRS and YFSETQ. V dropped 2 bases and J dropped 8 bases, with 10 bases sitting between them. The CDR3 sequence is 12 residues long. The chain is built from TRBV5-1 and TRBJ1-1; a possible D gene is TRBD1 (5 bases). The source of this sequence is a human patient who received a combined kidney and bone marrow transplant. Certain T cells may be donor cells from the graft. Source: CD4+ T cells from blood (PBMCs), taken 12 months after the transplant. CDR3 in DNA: TGCGCCAGCAGCTTAGAAGGGGTCGAAGCTTTCTTT. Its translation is CASSLEGVEAFF. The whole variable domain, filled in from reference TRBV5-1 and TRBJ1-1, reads KAGVTQTPRYLIKTRGQQVTLSCSPISGHRSVSWYQQTPGQGLQFLFEYFSETQRNKGNFPGRFSGRQFSNSRSEMNVSTLELGDSALYLCASSLEGVEAFFGQGTRLTVV.